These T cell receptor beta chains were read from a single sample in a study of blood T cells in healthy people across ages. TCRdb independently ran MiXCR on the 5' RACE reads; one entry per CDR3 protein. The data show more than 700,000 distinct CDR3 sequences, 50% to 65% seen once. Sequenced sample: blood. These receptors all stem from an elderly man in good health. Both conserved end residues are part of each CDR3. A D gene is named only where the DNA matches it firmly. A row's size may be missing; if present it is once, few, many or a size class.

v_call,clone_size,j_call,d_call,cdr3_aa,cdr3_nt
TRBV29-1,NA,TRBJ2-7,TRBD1,CSVLVTGGSYEQYF,TGCAGCGTCCTCGTGACAGGGGGCTCCTACGAGCAGTACTTC
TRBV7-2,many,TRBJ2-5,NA,CASSLHPRALRAETQYF,TGTGCCAGCAGCTTACACCCCCGGGCTCTCCGGGCGGAGACCCAGTACTTC
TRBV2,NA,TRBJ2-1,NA,CASTGLENEQFF,TGTGCCAGCACGGGACTGGAGAATGAGCAGTTCTTC
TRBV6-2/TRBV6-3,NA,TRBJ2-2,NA,CASRPIPGELFF,TGTGCCAGCAGGCCAATTCCCGGGGAGCTGTTTTTT
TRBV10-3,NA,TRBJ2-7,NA,CAISDTRSAYEQYF,TGTGCCATCAGCGATACTAGATCTGCCTACGAGCAGTACTTC
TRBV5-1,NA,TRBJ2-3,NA,CASSLGTGRYAYF,TGCGCCAGCAGCTTGGGGACTGGGAGATACGCGTATTTT
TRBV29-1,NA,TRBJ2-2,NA,CSVEDGAGGGELFF,TGCAGCGTTGAGGACGGAGCCGGAGGCGGGGAGCTGTTTTTT
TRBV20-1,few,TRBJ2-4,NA,CSASGTQMGKVSQYF,TGCAGTGCTAGCGGGACCCAAATGGGAAAGGTGTCCCAGTACTTC
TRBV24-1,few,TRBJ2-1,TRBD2,CATSDGPPGLAGGAFYNEQFF,TGTGCCACCAGTGACGGGCCTCCGGGACTAGCGGGAGGAGCGTTCTACAATGAGCAGTTCTTC
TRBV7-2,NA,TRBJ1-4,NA,CASSLKEKLFF,TGTGCCAGCAGCTTAAAGGAAAAACTGTTTTTT
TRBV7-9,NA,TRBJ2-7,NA,CASSLGTLGEQYF,TGTGCCAGCAGCTTGGGGACCCTCGGCGAGCAGTACTTC
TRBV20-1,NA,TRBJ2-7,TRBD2,CSAIRTSGRDEQYF,TGCAGTGCTATCAGGACTAGCGGGAGAGACGAGCAGTACTTC
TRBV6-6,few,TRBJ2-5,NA,CASSRQTVQETQYF,TGTGCCAGCTCCCGACAGACCGTCCAAGAGACCCAGTACTTC
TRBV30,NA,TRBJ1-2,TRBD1,CAWGTDGYTF,TGTGCCTGGGGGACAGATGGCTACACCTTC
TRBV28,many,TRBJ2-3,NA,CASSRGSGPSLDTQYF,TGTGCCAGCAGCCGAGGTTCGGGACCTTCCCTAGATACGCAGTATTTT
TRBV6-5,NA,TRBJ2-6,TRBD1,CASSYLGQGARGANVLTF,TGTGCCAGCAGTTACTTGGGACAGGGGGCGCGAGGGGCCAACGTCCTGACTTTC
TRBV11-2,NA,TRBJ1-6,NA,CASSKFSYNSPLHF,TGTGCCAGCAGCAAGTTCAGCTATAATTCACCCCTCCACTTT
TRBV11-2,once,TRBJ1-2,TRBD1,CAGSPIQQGLDYGYTF,TGTGCCGGCAGCCCGATACAACAGGGGTTGGACTATGGCTACACCTTC
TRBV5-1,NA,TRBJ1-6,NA,CVSSLAGLNSPLHF,TGCGTCAGCAGCTTGGCCGGTCTAAATTCACCCCTCCACTTT
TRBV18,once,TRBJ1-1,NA,CASSPSTAPLGAFF,TGTGCCAGCTCACCATCAACGGCACCCCTTGGAGCTTTCTTT
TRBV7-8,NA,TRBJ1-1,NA,CASSLLAAETFF,TGTGCCAGCAGCTTATTGGCGGCAGAAACTTTCTTT
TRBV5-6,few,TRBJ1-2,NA,CASGSGGFGYTF,TGTGCCAGCGGTTCGGGGGGCTTTGGCTACACCTTC